These T cell receptor beta chains were read from a single sample in a study of blood T cells in healthy people across ages. One entry per CDR3 protein, called by TCRdb with MiXCR from the 5' RACE reads. The data hold more than 1,400,000 distinct CDR3 sequences, with around two fifths observed a single time. The material sequenced was blood. These TCRs come from a woman between 18 and 29 years old in good health. Both conserved end residues are trimmed from each CDR3.

TRBV6-5	TRBJ2-3	ASSFVSTDMQY
TRBV4-2	TRBJ1-1	ASSPRGGSYTEAF
TRBV29-1	TRBJ2-1	SVKTRGGEQF
TRBV6-5	TRBJ2-5	ASSYDRVPLQETQY
TRBV9	TRBJ2-7	ASSVSGTSGRHEQY
TRBV6-5	TRBJ2-7	ASSSPQSWRAIQFSYEQY
TRBV7-8	TRBJ2-7	ASSLEGLAGVYEQY
TRBV24-1	TRBJ2-5	ATSADIGISNEQY
TRBV20-1	TRBJ2-7	SASSPGTGSSEQY
TRBV6-1	TRBJ2-4	ASTSQGGRWY
TRBV6-2/TRBV6-3	TRBJ1-2	ASIRVPGRGADGYT
TRBV11-3	TRBJ2-3	ASSPRSSGGTDTQY
TRBV30	TRBJ1-2	AWQGVLGGYGYT
TRBV6-1	TRBJ1-1	AHTTAGSMNTEAF
TRBV7-9	TRBJ2-7	ASSRTGFSYEQY
TRBV12-3/TRBV12-4	TRBJ2-5	ASSFRGVGHTSKETQY
TRBV6-1	TRBJ2-1	ASSGLASFGYNEQF
TRBV25-1	TRBJ2-7	ASRSPGGAEQY
TRBV29-1	TRBJ1-2	SVEGPNYGYT
TRBV5-1	TRBJ2-1	ASSPRILAGPGNEQF
TRBV5-1	TRBJ1-1	ASTGRGGIDMGHTEAF
TRBV9	TRBJ2-3	ASSVDRGNIDTQY
TRBV11-2	TRBJ2-7	ATLGTGFNREQY
TRBV5-1	TRBJ1-1	ASSLAGGYMNTEAF
TRBV27	.	ASIGTVGPQETQY
TRBV7-2	TRBJ1-2	ASSARDRAYGYT
TRBV5-1	TRBJ2-7	ASSLGGTGYSYEQY